This T cell receptor beta chain appears in the sequencing data of a study of PD-1 blockade in classical Hodgkin lymphoma. Repertoires were generated with immunoSEQ multiplex PCR, while TCRdb's copy carries only in-frame clones and drops some. The sample yields tens of thousands of clones, just under 80% seen once. V lost 2 bases and J lost 7; bases outside the gene matches: 3. Germline-derived CDR1 and CDR2 are SGHTA and FQGTGA. This CDR3 region has 15 residues. About this clone itself: Its specificity is unknown.

Study findings and constraints: Newly diagnosed patients reportedly trailed healthy donors in baseline TCR diversity. Some patients began nivolumab under 1 year after ASCT. These patients were excluded from later analyses. With CD4+ cells, TCR diversity rose significantly by C4D1, but not with CD8+ cells.

Every patient was affected by relapse after autologous stem cell transplantation, while exposure to brentuximab vedotin was not uniform. Best overall response was complete response, partial response or progressive disease in these relapsed/refractory classical Hodgkin lymphoma patients. This TCR was recovered from a human donor with classical Hodgkin lymphoma. This chain joins TRBV7-3 and TRBJ1-6; 9 positions match TRBD1. Sample: peripheral blood mononuclear cells (PBMCs), taken at baseline. The CDR3 DNA follows: TGTGCCAGCAGCTTAGCCGGGACAGGGAATTCACCCCTCCACTTT. Translation: CASSLAGTGNSPLHF. The full variable domain, with the rest looked up from reference TRBV7-3 and TRBJ1-6, is GAGVSQTPSNKVTEKGKYVELRCDPISGHTALYWYRQSLGQGPEFLIYFQGTGAADDSGLPNDRFFAVRPEGSVSTLKIQRTERGDSAVYLCASSLAGTGNSPLHFGNGTRLTVT.